These 14 T cell receptor beta chains were all obtained from the same sample, sequenced in a study of T-cell memory formation after mild COVID-19. TCRdb re-analysed the 5' RACE reads in MiXCR, keeping a single row per CDR3 protein. The sample has around 300,000 distinct CDR3 sequences; roughly 8.2% are singletons. Sequences were obtained from PBMCs or a T cell subset sorted from them (not recorded which). All receptors come from a man between 18 and 35 years old who had mild COVID-19 (a few samples of this study predate the infection). Cell type and time point are not known.

V is TRBV7-2 and J is TRBJ2-7; 7 nucleotides match TRBD1. V shed 5 bases, J shed 1 base, and the junction held 5 bases outside the gene matches. CDR3 length: 14 residues. Germline CDR1 SGHTA, CDR2 FQGNSA. CDR3 bases: TGTGCCAGCAGCCCGCGACAGGGTTCCTACGAGCAGTACGTC. This gives the protein CASSPRQGSYEQYV.

This clonotype was seen a handful of times. This chain joins TRBV20-1 and TRBJ1-1; D is undetermined. Germline V gene data show CDR1 as DFQATT and CDR2 as SNEGSKA (reference sequence). This CDR3 is built from 16 residues. The V end was cut by 0 bases, the J end by 3 bases, with 17 bases between. The CDR3 nucleotides read TGCAGTGCTAGAGATCTCATGCGAGCGGGCGACACTGAAGCTTTCTTT. This translates into CSARDLMRAGDTEAFF.

The chain is built from TRBV7-9 and TRBJ1-1; D unresolved. The CDR3 totals 13 residues. Trimming removed 5 bases at V and 0 bases at J, with 7 bases between. In germline, CDR1 is SEHNR, CDR2 FQNEAQ (reference sequence). The CDR3 DNA follows: TGTGCCAGCAGCGAAACCCTGAACACTGAAGCTTTCTTT. Translation: CASSETLNTEAFF.

There are a few counts of this clonotype. The rearrangement joins TRBV3-1 to TRBJ2-3; D unresolved. The CDR3 extends over 13 amino acids. Germline V gives CDR1 LGHDT, CDR2 YNNKEL (reference sequence). V was clipped by 4 bases and J by 7 bases, with 12 bases between them. The CDR3 here is CASSPWSTHTQYF. The CDR3 coding sequence is TGTGCCAGCAGCCCATGGTCTACCCATACGCAGTATTTT.

This chain joins TRBV20-1 and TRBJ2-1; 7 bases align to TRBD2. Germline CDR1 and CDR2: DFQATT and SNEGSKA (reference sequence). This CDR3 has 15 residues. V trimming: 3 bases; J trimming: 7 bases; junction bases outside the gene matches: 12. The CDR3 here is CSARAVGTTGNEQFF. As DNA, the CDR3 is TGCAGTGCTAGGGCGGTGGGGACTACCGGTAATGAGCAGTTCTTC.

Here the CDR3 reads CASSVTNKKDYGYTF. CDR3 DNA: TGTGCCAGCAGCGTTACAAATAAGAAGGACTATGGCTACACCTTC. This rearrangement joins TRBV7-3 to TRBJ1-2; D uncertain. CDR1 is SGHTA, CDR2 FQGTGA, per germline. Trimming stripped 5 bases from V and 3 bases from J, with 16 bases between. CDR3 length: 15 amino acids.

In this sample, this clonotype turned up a few times. The V call is TRBV18, the J call TRBJ1-4, with D hard to call. From germline, CDR1 is KGHSH and CDR2 LQKENI. This CDR3 spans 13 amino acids. V dropped 3 bases and J dropped 8 bases, with 10 bases sitting between them. The CDR3 nucleotides read TGTGCCAGCTCACCTACGACACGAGAAAAACTGTTTTTT. Its translation is CASSPTTREKLFF.

Only a few counts were recorded for this clonotype. This rearrangement joins TRBV12-3 or TRBV12-4 to TRBJ1-2; 7 bases match TRBD1. Trimming removed 1 base from V and 7 bases from J; junction bases left unmatched: 9. The CDR3 covers 15 residues. CDR3 coding DNA: TGTGCCAGCAGTTTAGGTTGGACAGGCAAGGGTGGCTACACCTTC. Residues: CASSLGWTGKGGYTF.

This clonotype was observed a few times. The J gene is TRBJ2-7, the V gene TRBV10-3, with TRBD1 matching 7 bases. CDR1 and CDR2 (germline): ENHRY, SYGVKD. The CDR3 runs to 14 residues. J was trimmed by 0 bases and V by 10 bases; bases with no gene match: 9. The CDR3 loop is CATGTVLSSYEQYF. The DNA of the CDR3 is TGTGCCACCGGGACAGTCCTCAGCTCCTACGAGCAGTACTTC.

This clonotype was picked up a small number of times. The chain employs TRBV2 and TRBJ1-1; D ambiguous. CDR3 length: 13 residues. V was trimmed by 11 bases and J by 1 base, leaving 14 bases between them. Germline assignment: CDR1 SNHLY and CDR2 FYNNEI. CDR3 region: CAGTLLSNTEAFF. Written as DNA, the CDR3 is TGTGCCGGCACCTTACTTTCGAACACTGAAGCTTTCTTT.

This clonotype was observed at least ten times. The chain is built from TRBV11-2 and TRBJ2-3, with D uncertain. Per germline, CDR1 SGHAT and CDR2 FQNNGV. Deletions cut 1 base from V and 7 bases from J, with 9 bases between. The CDR3 is 13 residues long. The CDR3 region has the DNA TGTGCCAGCAGCTTAGGTGGTTATTATACGCAGTATTTT. This codes for CASSLGGYYTQYF.

This sequence joins TRBV7-2 and TRBJ1-5; tentatively, D is TRBD1 (5 bases). The CDR3 loop spans 15 amino acids. Trimming took off 7 bases at V and 0 bases at J, with 13 bases between the two ends. CDR1 and CDR2 (germline): SGHTA, FQGNSA. The CDR3 loop is CASTQKGYSNQPQHF. DNA of the CDR3: TGTGCCAGCACCCAAAAGGGGTATAGCAATCAGCCCCAGCATTTT.

This clonotype was found a few times. In DNA form, the CDR3 reads TGTGCCACCAGCAGGGGTCCGGGACAGGGGGCAGTCGGGGAGCTGTTTTTT. Encoded protein: CATSRGPGQGAVGELFF. The chain recombines TRBV15 with TRBJ2-2, with TRBD1 matching 12 bases. Trimming cost V 3 bases and J 7 bases; bases outside gene matches: 9. Per germline, CDR1 LNHNV and CDR2 YYDKDF (reference sequence). CDR3 length: 17 residues.

This clonotype was counted at least ten times. The chain joins TRBV6-5 to TRBJ1-3, with a possible D match to TRBD1 (6 bases). Trimming took off 5 bases at V and 0 bases at J, with 11 bases between the two ends. The CDR3 covers 15 residues. CDR1 and CDR2 (germline): MNHEY, SVGAGI. The CDR3 region is CASSRQESSGNTIYF. CDR3 bases: TGTGCCAGCAGTAGACAGGAGAGCTCTGGAAACACCATATATTTT.